This T cell receptor beta chain came from a study of cytomegalovirus exposure and HLA in healthy donors. The overall study: In an early release, HLA-typed donors contributed 75 million to 85 million unique TCR sequences. General study results and limits: There was a cluster of highly shared sequence variants that was likely a sequencing artifact.

CDR3 length: 15 residues. The germline gives CDR1 SGHVS, CDR2 FQNEAQ. The ends lost 6 bases at V and 2 bases at J; junction bases unmatched: 7. A remark on this clone: Its target is unknown.

The donors (healthy individuals) were bone marrow donors. PCR involved 60 Vbeta and 13 Jbeta primers. The data were produced by immunoSEQ multiplex PCR, yet TCRdb's version contains in-frame clones alone and is incomplete. The sample includes more than 90,000 clones. This chain joins TRBV7-8 and TRBJ1-3; 7 bases line up with TRBD1. The clonotype comes from a man aged 25-40 years in good health and CMV-seronegative. Sequencing was carried out using PBMCs. The CDR3 region is CASSPGQAAGNTIYF. For the CDR3, the DNA is TGTGCCAGCAGTCCTGGACAGGCGGCTGGAAACACCATATATTTT.